Below, 10 T cell receptor beta chains from the same sample are listed, as sequenced in a study of T cells after yellow fever vaccination. TCRdb recomputed calls from the 5' RACE reads with MiXCR, one row per CDR3 protein. The sample gives just under 600,000 distinct CDR3 sequences, about 13% of which show up once; roughly an eighth is in the top ten. Sequences were derived from PBMCs, sampled on the day of the yellow fever booster vaccination. These receptors came from a man aged 25-45 years who received the YFV17D yellow fever vaccine.

The chain carries TRBV6-2 or TRBV6-3 and TRBJ2-7; D could derive from TRBD1 or TRBD2 (5 bases each). The germline V gene encodes CDR1 MNHEY and CDR2 SVGEGT. The CDR3 is made up of 15 amino acids. The V end was cut by 6 bases, the J end by 7 bases, with 22 bases between. As DNA, the CDR3 is TGTGCCAGCAGAATCCTGACCGGGGCGTCAAGGGAGCAGTACTTC. Its translation is CASRILTGASREQYF.

This clonotype was seen many times. The rearrangement links TRBV4-3 to TRBJ2-1; possible D gene TRBD2, 6 bases. V shed 3 bases and J shed 0 bases, with 12 bases lying between them. The germline V gene has CDR1 LGHNA and CDR2 YSLEER. CDR3 size: 16 residues. The CDR3 is CASSQGLASSYNEQFF. As DNA, the CDR3 is TGCGCCAGCAGCCAGGGTCTAGCGAGCTCCTACAATGAGCAGTTCTTC.

The rearrangement links TRBV20-1 to TRBJ2-1; the D gene is possibly TRBD2 (5 bases). This CDR3 region has 13 residues. The germline CDR1 and CDR2 sequences are DFQATT and SNEGSKA (reference sequence). V was shortened by 4 bases and J by 4 bases, with 11 bases between the two germline ends. CDR3 amino acids: CSATGLRYNEQFF. The CDR3, as DNA: TGCAGTGCTACTGGACTCCGATACAATGAGCAGTTCTTC.

The chain employs TRBV11-2 and TRBJ2-1; 9 nucleotides match TRBD2. Germline V gene sequence: CDR1 SGHAT, CDR2 FQNNGV. The CDR3 extends over 15 amino acids. With 8 bases clipped from V and 6 bases from J, the junction kept 11 bases outside the gene matches. CDR3 DNA: TGTGCCAGCCATGTGACGCGGGAGGGCTCCAATGAGCAGTTCTTC. Encoded protein: CASHVTREGSNEQFF. Variable domain in full (rest from reference TRBV11-2 and TRBJ2-1): EAGVAQSPRYKIIEKRQSVAFWCNPISGHATLYWYQQILGQGPKLLIQFQNNGVVDDSQLPKDRFSAERLKGVDSTLKIQPAKLEDSAVYLCASHVTREGSNEQFFGPGTRLTVL.

The genes are TRBV7-3 and TRBJ2-1, with 8 bases matching TRBD2. V was pared by 2 bases and J by 6 bases, with 12 bases of the junction left unmatched. Germline-derived CDR1 and CDR2 are SGHTA and FQGTGA. This CDR3 has 17 amino acids. CDR3 nucleotide sequence: TGTGCCAGCAGCTTACTCCCTATGGCGGGAGGCCCCAATGAGCAGTTCTTC. Protein sequence: CASSLLPMAGGPNEQFF.

The V call is TRBV29-1, the J call TRBJ2-5; D is unclear. V gave up 4 bases and J gave up 1 base, with 13 bases separating them. CDR1 and CDR2 from the germline V gene are SQVTM and ANQGSEA. This CDR3 is built from 14 residues. CDR3 nucleotide sequence: TGCAGCGTTGTTCTCCGGGTGTCCCAAGAGACCCAGTACTTC. Protein sequence: CSVVLRVSQETQYF.

The chain links TRBV19 to TRBJ2-1; maybe TRBD2 (5 bases). The CDR3 is made up of 13 amino acids. Trimming stripped 7 bases from V and 3 bases from J, with 10 bases between. The germline gives CDR1 LNHDA, CDR2 SQIVND (reference sequence). Here the CDR3 reads CASTSGYYNEQFF. CDR3 sequence (DNA): TGTGCCAGTACATCGGGGTACTACAATGAGCAGTTCTTC.

This chain uses TRBV29-1 with TRBJ2-7; 11 bases match TRBD1. The V segment lost 4 bases and the J segment 3 bases; nucleotides outside the gene matches: 5. The germline V gene has CDR1 SQVTM and CDR2 ANQGSEA. This CDR3 has 14 amino acids. CDR3 sequence reads: CSVGSGTGGYEQYF. The CDR3 DNA sequence: TGCAGCGTTGGATCCGGGACAGGGGGCTACGAGCAGTACTTC.

This clonotype was detected only a few times. The rearrangement links TRBV4-1 to TRBJ2-5; D possibly corresponds to TRBD1 (6 bases). Germline values: CDR1 MGHRA, CDR2 YSYEKL. The CDR3 extends over 15 amino acids. The germline V and J ends were trimmed by 2 bases and 5 bases, with 15 bases remaining between them. In DNA, the CDR3 is TGCGCCAGCAGCCAACCCAGGGCTAGGGGGGAGACCCAGTACTTC. Amino acids: CASSQPRARGETQYF.

This clonotype came up a few times. The chain employs TRBV20-1 and TRBJ1-5, with no clear D. V shed 1 base and J shed 7 bases, with 11 bases lying between them. The germline V gene encodes CDR1 DFQATT and CDR2 SNEGSKA (reference sequence). This CDR3 contains 13 residues. The CDR3 bases are TGCAGTGCTAGAGTGGGTCCCGGACAGCCCCAGCATTTT. Translating it yields CSARVGPGQPQHF.